One sample yielded the 7 T cell receptor beta chains listed below, sequenced in a study of T-cell reconstitution after alpha-beta-depleted transplantation in children. For TCRbeta, the library was prepared with unique molecular identifiers. MiXCR, applied by TCRdb to the PCR reads, yields one record per CDR3 protein. The sample has just over 350,000 distinct CDR3 sequences, roughly 13% seen once. The sequenced sample was PBMCs, obtained from the stem cell graft. Every receptor here comes from a human donor who donated a stem cell graft to a child with Fanconi anemia.

The gene calls are TRBV3-1 and TRBJ2-5; 9 nucleotides match TRBD2. CDR3 length equals 17 residues. Germline V gives CDR1 LGHDT, CDR2 YNNKEL (reference sequence). The ends lost 6 bases at V and 2 bases at J; junction bases unmatched: 13. CDR3 protein: CASSRSGASGEQETQYF. The CDR3 bases are TGTGCCAGCAGTCGTTCCGGGGCTAGCGGGGAGCAAGAGACCCAGTACTTC.

In this sample, this clonotype turned up a few times. V usage is TRBV4-3 and J usage is TRBJ2-1; D is perhaps TRBD2 (6 bases). Germline CDR1 LGHNA, CDR2 YSLEER. The V end was cut by 2 bases, the J end by 8 bases, with 16 bases between. The CDR3 spans 15 residues. The CDR3 region has the DNA TGCGCCAGCAGCCAATACACTAGCCTCTTTGATGAGCAGTTCTTC. This gives the protein CASSQYTSLFDEQFF.

The table lists this clonotype with a few counts. The chain recombines TRBV20-1 with TRBJ1-1, with D possibly TRBD1 on 5 matching bases. This CDR3 contains 13 residues. Germline lookup yields CDR1 DFQATT and CDR2 SNEGSKA (reference sequence). V lost 2 bases, J lost 4 bases, and 11 bases lay in between. CDR3 DNA: TGCAGTGCTAGAAGCCCCCAGGGCACTGAAGCTTTCTTT. Residues: CSARSPQGTEAFF.

This clonotype was found many times. The chain carries TRBV28 and TRBJ2-2; D could derive from TRBD1 or TRBD2 (5 bases each). The CDR3 contains 16 residues. Germline CDR1 reads MDHEN; CDR2 reads SYDVKM. Trimming left V 6 bases short and J 3 bases short, with 17 bases between. CDR3 DNA: TGTGCCAGCAGACGCCCGGGACGTACGTACACCGGGGAGCTGTTTTTT. It yields the protein CASRRPGRTYTGELFF.

This clonotype was observed a few times. This rearrangement joins TRBV6-5 to TRBJ1-2; tentative D call: TRBD1 (5 bases). V was pared by 0 bases and J by 6 bases, with 11 bases between. Germline CDR1 and CDR2: MNHEY and SVGAGI. This CDR3 contains 14 residues. CDR3 loop: CASSYSRRGDGYTF. In DNA form, the CDR3 reads TGTGCCAGCAGTTACTCTCGTCGGGGGGATGGCTACACCTTC.

This clonotype appeared many times. The gene calls are TRBV5-6 and TRBJ1-1; D uncertain. This CDR3 region has 15 residues. V lost 4 bases and J 2 bases, leaving 15 bases between the germline ends. CDR1 and CDR2 from the germline V gene are SGHDT and YYEEEE. CDR3 coding DNA: TGTGCCAGCAGCACGCCGGAGTCCGATAACACTGAAGCTTTCTTT. Translation: CASSTPESDNTEAFF.

There are a few counts of this clonotype. V and J are TRBV5-6 and TRBJ2-5, with D possibly being TRBD2 (6 bases). Per the germline V gene, CDR1 is SGHDT and CDR2 is YYEEEE. V was clipped by 4 bases and J by 5 bases, with 12 bases between them. This CDR3 region has 13 residues. The CDR3 DNA reads as TGTGCCAGCAGCCCAACTAGCTCCGAGACCCAGTACTTC. Translation gives CASSPTSSETQYF.